This T cell receptor beta chain came from a study of T cells in Graves' hyperthyroidism and ophthalmopathy. The investigators amplified TCR beta CDR3 regions from RNA transcripts. First-round RT-PCR targeting the TCR CDR3 was performed with the HTBI primer set. One entry per CDR3 protein results from TCRdb running MiXCR on the multiplex PCR reads. The sample lists roughly 700,000 distinct CDR3 sequences; 30% to 40% were seen once. CDR3 length: 15 residues. Losses at the gene ends were 7 bases for V and 2 bases for J; bases not matched to a gene: 10. The germline V gene has CDR1 SGHTA and CDR2 FQGNSA. The material sequenced was blood. The chain carries TRBV7-2 and TRBJ1-2, with 7 bases matching TRBD1. This clonotype was obtained from a woman in her thirties or forties with Graves' hyperthyroidism. The CDR3 sequence is CASTTYRGTNYGYTF. The DNA of the CDR3 is TGTGCCAGCACCACATACAGGGGTACGAACTATGGCTACACCTTC.